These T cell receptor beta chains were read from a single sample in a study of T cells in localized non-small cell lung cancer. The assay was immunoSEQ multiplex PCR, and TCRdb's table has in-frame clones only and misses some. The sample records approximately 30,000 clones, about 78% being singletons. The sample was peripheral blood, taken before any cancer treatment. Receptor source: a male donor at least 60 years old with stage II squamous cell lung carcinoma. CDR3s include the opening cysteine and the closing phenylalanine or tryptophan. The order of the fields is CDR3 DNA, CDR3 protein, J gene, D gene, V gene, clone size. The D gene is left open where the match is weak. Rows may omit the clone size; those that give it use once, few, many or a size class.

CDR3 DNA: TGTGCCAGCAGTGAAGTGGTGGGGGGGACGGGTCAGCCCCAGCATTTT; CDR3 protein: CASSEVVGGTGQPQHF; J gene: TRBJ1-5; D gene: -; V gene: TRBV6-1; clone size: -
CDR3 DNA: TGCGCCAGCAGCCAAGAGCCACAGGGGCGTAGTGAAAAACTGTTTTTT; CDR3 protein: CASSQEPQGRSEKLFF; J gene: TRBJ1-4; D gene: TRBD1; V gene: TRBV4-1; clone size: -
CDR3 DNA: TGTGCCTGGGGAACAGGGGTAAGGGCCAAAAACATTCAGTACTTC; CDR3 protein: CAWGTGVRAKNIQYF; J gene: TRBJ2-4; D gene: TRBD1; V gene: TRBV30; clone size: -
CDR3 DNA: TGTGCCAGCAGTCCCACAGGGAACGAGCAGTACTTC; CDR3 protein: CASSPTGNEQYF; J gene: TRBJ2-7; D gene: -; V gene: TRBV6-6; clone size: -
CDR3 DNA: TGTGCCAGCAGTGAGTCAGGGGTTGGGCCAGATACGCAGTATTTT; CDR3 protein: CASSESGVGPDTQYF; J gene: TRBJ2-3; D gene: -; V gene: TRBV2; clone size: -
CDR3 DNA: TGTGCCAGCACCCGCGGTGGTAGTTGGAATGAGCAGTTCTTC; CDR3 protein: CASTRGGSWNEQFF; J gene: TRBJ2-1; D gene: -; V gene: TRBV11-1; clone size: -
CDR3 DNA: TGTGCCAGCAGTTTCCCTCCAGGCCAGAGCTCCTATAATTCACCCCTCCACTTT; CDR3 protein: CASSFPPGQSSYNSPLHF; J gene: TRBJ1-6; D gene: -; V gene: TRBV28; clone size: -
CDR3 DNA: TGTGCCAGCAGCCCCCGGCGTAGGGAGCAGTACTTC; CDR3 protein: CASSPRRREQYF; J gene: TRBJ2-7; D gene: -; V gene: TRBV7-3; clone size: many
CDR3 DNA: TGCGCCAGCAGCCCGGGAACTAACTATGGCTACACCTTC; CDR3 protein: CASSPGTNYGYTF; J gene: TRBJ1-2; D gene: -; V gene: TRBV5-1; clone size: -
CDR3 DNA: TGTGCCAGACCCACAGATACGCAGTATTTT; CDR3 protein: CARPTDTQYF; J gene: TRBJ2-3; D gene: -; V gene: TRBV27; clone size: -
CDR3 DNA: TGTGCCAGCAATATGGGAGGAGCTAATGAAAAACTGTTTTTT; CDR3 protein: CASNMGGANEKLFF; J gene: TRBJ1-4; D gene: -; V gene: TRBV28; clone size: -
CDR3 DNA: TGCGCCAGCAGCTTAGGGACAGTGAACACTGAAGCTTTCTTT; CDR3 protein: CASSLGTVNTEAFF; J gene: TRBJ1-1; D gene: TRBD1; V gene: TRBV5-1; clone size: -
CDR3 DNA: TGCAGCGTTGAAAATATGAGAACTCAGAACAATGAGCAGTTCTTC; CDR3 protein: CSVENMRTQNNEQFF; J gene: TRBJ2-1; D gene: -; V gene: TRBV29-1; clone size: -
CDR3 DNA: TGTGCCAGTAGTGGGAGCGGGAGGGGTATCTACGAGCAGTACTTC; CDR3 protein: CASSGSGRGIYEQYF; J gene: TRBJ2-7; D gene: TRBD2; V gene: TRBV19; clone size: few
CDR3 DNA: TGTGCCAGCAGCCCTACTGGACAGTTTTTAAACACCATATATTTT; CDR3 protein: CASSPTGQFLNTIYF; J gene: TRBJ1-3; D gene: -; V gene: TRBV11-2; clone size: -
CDR3 DNA: TGCGCCAGCAGCCAAGAGGGTTGGGGGTTGGCGGCTAGCGGGAACACAGATACGCAGTATTTT; CDR3 protein: CASSQEGWGLAASGNTDTQYF; J gene: TRBJ2-3; D gene: TRBD2; V gene: TRBV4-3; clone size: -
CDR3 DNA: TGTGCCACCAGCAGAAGAGGAAGGAACACTGAAGCTTTCTTT; CDR3 protein: CATSRRGRNTEAFF; J gene: TRBJ1-1; D gene: -; V gene: TRBV15; clone size: few
CDR3 DNA: TGTGCCAGCAGCTTGGGGGGGGCTACCGGGGAGCTGTTTTTT; CDR3 protein: CASSLGGATGELFF; J gene: TRBJ2-2; D gene: -; V gene: TRBV5-4; clone size: -
CDR3 DNA: TGTGCCTGGAGTCACCCTTGGGGCCAGGGCGGGGATCAGCCCCAGCATTTT; CDR3 protein: CAWSHPWGQGGDQPQHF; J gene: TRBJ1-5; D gene: -; V gene: TRBV30; clone size: -
CDR3 DNA: TGTGCCAGCAGCTTAGATACCGGCATACAAGAGCAGTTCTTC; CDR3 protein: CASSLDTGIQEQFF; J gene: TRBJ2-1; D gene: -; V gene: TRBV11-3; clone size: -
CDR3 DNA: TGTGCCAGCAGCGTAGTGGACTCCGGGTACAATGAGCAGTTCTTC; CDR3 protein: CASSVVDSGYNEQFF; J gene: TRBJ2-1; D gene: -; V gene: TRBV9; clone size: -
CDR3 DNA: TGTGCCAGCAGCGGGAAGGAGGGTAGCACAGATACGCAGTATTTT; CDR3 protein: CASSGKEGSTDTQYF; J gene: TRBJ2-3; D gene: -; V gene: TRBV9; clone size: -
CDR3 DNA: TGTGCCAGCAGTCCGATAACAGGGGTGGGCATTCAGTACTTC; CDR3 protein: CASSPITGVGIQYF; J gene: TRBJ2-4; D gene: TRBD1; V gene: TRBV28; clone size: once
CDR3 DNA: TGTGCCAGTAGCCCCAGTTATGGCTACACCTTC; CDR3 protein: CASSPSYGYTF; J gene: TRBJ1-2; D gene: -; V gene: TRBV19; clone size: few
CDR3 DNA: TGTGCCAGCAGCTCTACCTCAACCGGGGAGCTGTTTTTT; CDR3 protein: CASSSTSTGELFF; J gene: TRBJ2-2; D gene: -; V gene: TRBV7-3; clone size: -
CDR3 DNA: TGTGCCAGCAGCTTTTCGACGAGCGAGCAGTACTTC; CDR3 protein: CASSFSTSEQYF; J gene: TRBJ2-7; D gene: -; V gene: TRBV11-2; clone size: -
CDR3 DNA: TGTGCCAGCAGTTCCCCCAGGAGCGGGAGGACTTACGAGCAGTACTTC; CDR3 protein: CASSSPRSGRTYEQYF; J gene: TRBJ2-7; D gene: TRBD2; V gene: TRBV6-5; clone size: -
CDR3 DNA: TGTGCCATCAGTGAGTCGACCGGGACATACAAGGCTTTCTTT; CDR3 protein: CAISESTGTYKAFF; J gene: TRBJ1-1; D gene: -; V gene: TRBV10-3; clone size: few
CDR3 DNA: TGTGCCAGCAGCTTATGGGGGAGAAAAGAAAAACTGTTTTTT; CDR3 protein: CASSLWGRKEKLFF; J gene: TRBJ1-4; D gene: -; V gene: TRBV5-4; clone size: -
CDR3 DNA: TGTGCCAGCTCACCACCTTTCTCTAGAACCCTCCACTTT; CDR3 protein: CASSPPFSRTLHF; J gene: TRBJ1-6; D gene: -; V gene: TRBV18; clone size: -
CDR3 DNA: TGTGCCAGCAGTTTGGCCGGGCCCAACTATGGCTACACCTTC; CDR3 protein: CASSLAGPNYGYTF; J gene: TRBJ1-2; D gene: -; V gene: TRBV28; clone size: -
CDR3 DNA: TGTGCCAGTGCAGAAAGGGCGGGGCAGGGGAACACCGGGGAGCTGTTTTTT; CDR3 protein: CASAERAGQGNTGELFF; J gene: TRBJ2-2; D gene: -; V gene: TRBV19; clone size: few
CDR3 DNA: TGTGCCAGCAGACTACCGGGACAAAACAATGAGCAGTTCTTC; CDR3 protein: CASRLPGQNNEQFF; J gene: TRBJ2-1; D gene: -; V gene: TRBV6-5; clone size: -
CDR3 DNA: TGTGCCAGCAGCCCTCGGGACGCAACCTACAATGAGCAGTTCTTC; CDR3 protein: CASSPRDATYNEQFF; J gene: TRBJ2-1; D gene: -; V gene: TRBV7-3; clone size: -
CDR3 DNA: TGTGCCAGCAGCTATCCCTCTCATGGGACAATGAAAGATACGCAGTATTTT; CDR3 protein: CASSYPSHGTMKDTQYF; J gene: TRBJ2-3; D gene: -; V gene: TRBV9; clone size: -
CDR3 DNA: TGTGCCAGCAGCCAACATCGGAGCTCCTACAATGAGCAGTTCTTC; CDR3 protein: CASSQHRSSYNEQFF; J gene: TRBJ2-1; D gene: -; V gene: TRBV7-2; clone size: once
CDR3 DNA: TGTGCCAGCAGTTACGGGAGCCTAGGGGCCCTTTACTTC; CDR3 protein: CASSYGSLGALYF; J gene: TRBJ2-7; D gene: -; V gene: TRBV2; clone size: -
CDR3 DNA: TGTGCCTGGAGTGTCACACGGTACTACGAGCAGTACTTC; CDR3 protein: CAWSVTRYYEQYF; J gene: TRBJ2-7; D gene: -; V gene: TRBV30; clone size: -
CDR3 DNA: TGTGCCAGCAGCCCAAGGCGCCCAGGCCCTTTCTACGAGCAGTACTTC; CDR3 protein: CASSPRRPGPFYEQYF; J gene: TRBJ2-7; D gene: -; V gene: TRBV13; clone size: -
CDR3 DNA: TGTGCCAGCAGCTCGAGTAGGGAAGGGATCGAGTGGAATGAAAAACTGTTTTTT; CDR3 protein: CASSSSREGIEWNEKLFF; J gene: TRBJ1-4; D gene: -; V gene: TRBV9; clone size: -
CDR3 DNA: TGTGCCAGTAGTATAGGGACAGGGTCTAACTATGGCTACACCTTC; CDR3 protein: CASSIGTGSNYGYTF; J gene: TRBJ1-2; D gene: TRBD1; V gene: TRBV19; clone size: few
CDR3 DNA: TGTGCCAGCAGCCAAGAGGACCCCCCCTTCGCAGATACGCAGTATTTT; CDR3 protein: CASSQEDPPFADTQYF; J gene: TRBJ2-3; D gene: -; V gene: TRBV4-2; clone size: large
CDR3 DNA: TGTGCCACCAGCAGAGGTGGACAGGGGGGAGAGACCCAGTACTTC; CDR3 protein: CATSRGGQGGETQYF; J gene: TRBJ2-5; D gene: TRBD1; V gene: TRBV15; clone size: -
CDR3 DNA: TGCGCCAGCAGCCCGCGGGGGCGGCGAATCTCCTACAATGAGCAGTTCTTC; CDR3 protein: CASSPRGRRISYNEQFF; J gene: TRBJ2-1; D gene: -; V gene: TRBV5-1; clone size: -
CDR3 DNA: TGTGCCAGCAGCTTGATCGGGGGCTGGGACAGTTCCTACGAGCAGTACTTC; CDR3 protein: CASSLIGGWDSSYEQYF; J gene: TRBJ2-7; D gene: -; V gene: TRBV5-5; clone size: -
CDR3 DNA: TGTGCTAGTGGTTTGGTCGTAGGGGCCAAAAACATTCAGTACTTC; CDR3 protein: CASGLVVGAKNIQYF; J gene: TRBJ2-4; D gene: -; V gene: TRBV12-5; clone size: -
CDR3 DNA: TGTGCCAGCAGCTTGTCGTACACCGGGGAGCTGTTTTTT; CDR3 protein: CASSLSYTGELFF; J gene: TRBJ2-2; D gene: -; V gene: TRBV5-4; clone size: -
CDR3 DNA: TGTGCCACCAGCAGAGATCAGCAGGGCCACTATGGCTACACCTTC; CDR3 protein: CATSRDQQGHYGYTF; J gene: TRBJ1-2; D gene: -; V gene: TRBV15; clone size: few
CDR3 DNA: TGTGCTAGCAGCAACCGTCCAACCGGTGACGAGCAGTACTTC; CDR3 protein: CASSNRPTGDEQYF; J gene: TRBJ2-7; D gene: -; V gene: TRBV7-7; clone size: -
CDR3 DNA: TGTGCCAGCAGCTTGGGGTCCCTTAGCTCCTACAATGAGCAGTTCTTC; CDR3 protein: CASSLGSLSSYNEQFF; J gene: TRBJ2-1; D gene: -; V gene: TRBV11-1; clone size: -
CDR3 DNA: TGTGCCTGGGGCCCAAAGGGACAGGGAGGATCACCCCTCCACTTT; CDR3 protein: CAWGPKGQGGSPLHF; J gene: TRBJ1-6; D gene: TRBD1; V gene: TRBV30; clone size: -
CDR3 DNA: TGTGCCAGCAGCTCCCAAGGTTTCTCCTTCTACGAGCAGTACTTC; CDR3 protein: CASSSQGFSFYEQYF; J gene: TRBJ2-7; D gene: -; V gene: TRBV7-2; clone size: -
CDR3 DNA: TGTGCCAGCAGCTTGGGGGGGGGCTTAAATACGCAGTATTTT; CDR3 protein: CASSLGGGLNTQYF; J gene: TRBJ2-3; D gene: -; V gene: TRBV5-4; clone size: -